This TCR beta chain was obtained from a study of early T cells in non-severe SARS-CoV-2 infection. Study observations and caveats: Using VDJdb, the matching emphasized anti-spike CD8 responses while missing private and CD4 specificities.

TCRdb re-analysed the 5' RACE reads in MiXCR, keeping a single row per CDR3 protein. The data show 50,000 or so distinct CDR3 sequences, around 5.2% seen once. In its sample, this clonotype was seen many times. The antigen remains undetermined. The sequencing input was whole blood. The clonotype originates from an adult who was a healthcare worker with PCR-confirmed SARS-CoV-2 infection or an uninfected control (not recorded which).

CDR3 sequence (DNA): TGTGCCAGCAGCTTAAGAGGGACAGGGGGGTACGAGCAGTACTTC. It encodes CASSLRGTGGYEQYF. The rearrangement uses TRBV7-2 and TRBJ2-7; 11 bases map to TRBD1. Germline V gene lookup returns CDR1 SGHTA and CDR2 FQGNSA. This CDR3 is built from 15 residues. V shed 2 bases and J 4 bases; nucleotides not matched to a gene: 4.